Listed here are 14 T cell receptor beta chains from one sample, sequenced in a study of blood T cell repertoires in COVID-19. Profiled with immunoSEQ multiplex PCR; TCRdb holds only in-frame clones, not every one. This table holds 90,000 to 130,000 clones, approximately 85% found once. The sample consisted of peripheral blood. All receptors derive from a woman aged 60-70 years with acute or convalescent COVID-19.

CDR3 nucleotide sequence: TGTGCCAGCTGCCAGAACCCGACAGTGAACCAAGAGACCCAGTACTTC. It codes for CASCQNPTVNQETQYF. The chain has TRBV19 and TRBJ2-5; a weak D match, TRBD1 (5 bases). V dropped 9 bases and J dropped 0 bases, with 20 bases sitting between them. CDR3 length: 16 amino acids. CDR1 and CDR2 (germline): LNHDA, SQIVND (reference sequence). The whole variable domain, remainder taken from reference TRBV19 and TRBJ2-5, is DGGITQSPKYLFRKEGQNVTLSCEQNLNHDAMYWYRQDPGQGLRLIYYSQIVNDFQKGDIAEGYSVSREKKESFPLTVTSAQKNPTAFYLCASCQNPTVNQETQYFGPGTRLLVL.

The V call is TRBV2, the J call TRBJ2-3, with TRBD2 matching 10 bases. Trimming at V came to 8 bases and at J to 2 bases, leaving 4 bases not matched to a gene. CDR1 and CDR2 (germline): SNHLY, FYNNEI. CDR3 length: 14 amino acids. DNA of the CDR3: TGTGCCAGCCTAGCGGGGGACTCCACAGATACGCAGTATTTT. Protein: CASLAGDSTDTQYF. Filled out from reference TRBV2 and TRBJ2-3, the complete variable domain reads EPEVTQTPSHQVTQMGQEVILRCVPISNHLYFYWYRQILGQKVEFLVSFYNNEISEKSEIFDDQFSVERPDGSNFTLKIRSTKLEDSAMYFCASLAGDSTDTQYFGPGTRLTVL.

The rearrangement links TRBV5-4 to TRBJ2-2; tentative D call: TRBD1 (5 bases). V was shortened by 0 bases and J by 4 bases, with 7 bases between the two germline ends. Germline CDR1 reads SGHNT; CDR2 reads YYREEE (reference sequence). This CDR3 has 14 amino acids. CDR3 DNA sequence: TGTGCCAGCAGCTTGGAGACAGCCACCGGGGAGCTGTTTTTT. This encodes CASSLETATGELFF.

The table lists this clone with a few counts. The gene calls are TRBV6-5 and TRBJ1-5; D uncertain. Trimming took 7 bases from V and 1 from J, leaving 8 bases between them. CDR3 length: 13 residues. The germline V gene has CDR1 MNHEY and CDR2 SVGAGI. In DNA, the CDR3 is TGTGCCAGCAAAACAGTGAGCAATCAGCCCCAGCATTTT. This sequence encodes CASKTVSNQPQHF.

The rearrangement links TRBV19 to TRBJ2-7; a weak D match, TRBD2 (6 bases). Germline V gene data show CDR1 as LNHDA and CDR2 as SQIVND (reference sequence). V was clipped by 2 bases and J by 3 bases, with 14 bases between them. The CDR3 sequence is 15 residues long. The CDR3 DNA is TGTGCCAGTAGTATAAGGCGGGGAGGAGTCTACGAGCAGTACTTC. The encoded protein is CASSIRRGGVYEQYF.

The chain couples TRBV5-6 to TRBJ2-1, with D uncertain. CDR1 and CDR2 (germline): SGHDT, YYEEEE. The CDR3 is 13 residues long. The V and J ends lost 3 bases and 5 bases respectively, with 9 bases between them. CDR3 loop: CASSWAGDNEQFF. CDR3 coding DNA: TGTGCCAGCAGCTGGGCAGGTGACAATGAGCAGTTCTTC.

The V call is TRBV2, the J call TRBJ1-6; TRBD1 is a possible D gene (5 bases). Germline lookup yields CDR1 SNHLY and CDR2 FYNNEI. CDR3 length: 15 amino acids. V gave up 2 bases and J gave up 12 bases, with 17 bases separating them. The CDR3 nucleotides read TGTGCCAGCAGTGAATGGCGGCAGGGCCCGCGACCCCTCCACTTT. Amino acids: CASSEWRQGPRPLHF.

This chain's CDR3 is CATSRLRATSGIYNEQFF. CDR3 DNA: TGTGCCACCAGCAGACTCCGAGCGACTAGCGGGATTTACAATGAGCAGTTCTTC. The genes are TRBV15 and TRBJ2-1; 11 bases line up with TRBD2. Germline values: CDR1 LNHNV, CDR2 YYDKDF (reference sequence). Unmatched junction bases numbered 10, after V lost 2 bases and J lost 4 bases. The CDR3 runs 18 residues. Supplemented by reference TRBV15 and TRBJ2-1, the full variable domain reads DAMVIQNPRYQVTQFGKPVTLSCSQTLNHNVMYWYQQKSSQAPKLLFHYYDKDFNNEADTPDNFQSRRPNTSFCFLDIRSPGLGDTAMYLCATSRLRATSGIYNEQFFGPGTRLTVL.

This clone was recorded only once. The chain joins TRBV5-1 to TRBJ1-3; D ambiguous. V shed 4 bases and J shed 0 bases, with 8 bases lying between them. Germline lookup yields CDR1 SGHRS and CDR2 YFSETQ. The CDR3 covers 14 residues. The CDR3 bases are TGCGCCAGCAGCGAGGCCTCCTCTGGAAACACCATATATTTT. The encoded protein is CASSEASSGNTIYF. Based on the CDR3 plus reference TRBV5-1 and TRBJ1-3, the full variable domain is KAGVTQTPRYLIKTRGQQVTLSCSPISGHRSVSWYQQTPGQGLQFLFEYFSETQRNKGNFPGRFSGRQFSNSRSEMNVSTLELGDSALYLCASSEASSGNTIYFGEGSWLTVV.

V and J are TRBV10-3 and TRBJ2-7, with a possible D match to TRBD1 (6 bases). CDR1 ENHRY and CDR2 SYGVKD come from the germline V gene. The CDR3 spans 13 residues. V lost 6 bases to trimming and J lost 0 bases, with 9 bases between them. CDR3: CAIRGQSSYEQYF. Here the CDR3 DNA reads TGTGCCATCAGAGGACAGTCCTCCTACGAGCAGTACTTC.

The chain couples TRBV7-2 to TRBJ1-2; 9 nucleotides agree with TRBD1. V was clipped by 5 bases and J by 4 bases; unmatched bases: 8. This CDR3 has 15 residues. The germline CDR1 and CDR2 sequences are SGHTA and FQGNSA. The CDR3 is CASSARDRDSYGYTF. The CDR3 nucleotides read TGTGCCAGCAGCGCTAGGGACAGGGATTCCTATGGCTACACCTTC. Complete variable domain (other parts from reference TRBV7-2 and TRBJ1-2): GAGVSQSPSNKVTEKGKDVELRCDPISGHTALYWYRQSLGQGLEFLIYFQGNSAPDKSGLPSDRFSAERTGGSVSTLTIQRTQQEDSAVYLCASSARDRDSYGYTFGSGTRLTVV.

The table lists this clone with a few counts. V and J are TRBV12-5 and TRBJ2-2, with D maybe TRBD1 (5 bases). V was pared by 5 bases and J by 3 bases, with 10 bases between. Germline assignment: CDR1 LGHNT and CDR2 FRNRAP. The CDR3 has 14 residues. The CDR3 is CASGLRVDTGELFF. CDR3 sequence (DNA): TGTGCTAGTGGTCTCAGGGTTGACACCGGGGAGCTGTTTTTT.

The V call is TRBV2, the J call TRBJ2-3; the match to TRBD2 covers 7 bases. CDR3 length equals 13 residues. V lost 5 bases and J lost 6; bases outside the gene matches: 5. Looked up from germline, CDR1 is SNHLY and CDR2 is FYNNEI. The CDR3 loop is CASSRGGVDTQYF. The CDR3, as DNA: TGTGCCAGCAGTCGCGGGGGAGTGGATACGCAGTATTTT.

This chain joins TRBV19 and TRBJ1-4; D not resolved. Germline loops: CDR1 LNHDA, CDR2 SQIVND (reference sequence). CDR3 length equals 16 residues. V gave up 4 bases and J gave up 1 base, with 13 bases separating them. The CDR3 DNA sequence: TGTGCCAGTAGTACCGGACTTTTTCTAACTAATGAAAAACTGTTTTTT. Protein: CASSTGLFLTNEKLFF.